This entry lists 30 T cell receptor beta chains sequenced from one sample in a study of T cell changes during pregnancy in multiple sclerosis. Clones were sequenced by immunoSEQ multiplex PCR, and TCRdb holds only the in-frame ones, with some missing. The sample has around 40,000 clones; around 92% are singletons. The sequenced sample was CD8+ T cells from peripheral blood mononuclear cells, obtained in the third trimester of pregnancy. The receptors originated from a female donor with multiple sclerosis, enrolled in a pregnancy study.

V is TRBV13 and J is TRBJ1-6; 7 bases agree with TRBD1. Germline CDR1 and CDR2: PRHDT and FYEKMQ (reference sequence). Trimming took 5 bases from V and 5 from J; bases not matched to a gene: 9. CDR3 size: 16 residues. The CDR3 bases are TGTGCCAGCAGCCCACCCACAGGGGCTGATAATTCACCCCTCCACTTT. This translates into CASSPPTGADNSPLHF.

The rearrangement links TRBV14 to TRBJ2-1; 9 bases fit TRBD2. CDR1 and CDR2 (germline): SGHDN, FVKESK. With 0 bases clipped from V and 0 bases from J, the junction kept 3 bases outside the gene matches. The CDR3 contains 17 residues. The CDR3 loop is CASSQEGAGGSYNEQFF. The DNA of the CDR3 is TGTGCCAGCAGCCAAGAGGGAGCGGGGGGCTCCTACAATGAGCAGTTCTTC.

V is TRBV4-1 and J is TRBJ2-1, with a weak D call TRBD1 (5 bases). CDR1 is MGHRA and CDR2 is YSYEKL in the germline V gene. Deletions cut 3 bases from V and 7 bases from J, with 10 bases between. The CDR3 has 13 residues. CDR3 in amino acids: CASSHPGLNEQFF. In nucleotides, the CDR3 is TGCGCCAGCAGCCACCCAGGGTTGAATGAGCAGTTCTTC.

This clone was observed once. J is TRBJ2-3 and V is TRBV9; D might be TRBD1 (5 bases). Trimming removed 3 bases at V and 5 bases at J, with 13 bases between. The CDR3 is 14 residues long. Germline loops: CDR1 SGDLS, CDR2 YYNGEE. The CDR3 coding sequence is TGTGCCAGCAGCGCCTTTGGGGCGCGAGATACGCAGTATTTT. This codes for CASSAFGARDTQYF. The full variable domain, rest sourced from reference TRBV9 and TRBJ2-3, is DSGVTQTPKHLITATGQRVTLRCSPRSGDLSVYWYQQSLDQGLQFLIQYYNGEERAKGNILERFSAQQFPDLHSELNLSSLELGDSALYFCASSAFGARDTQYFGPGTRLTVL.

The chain recombines TRBV5-5 with TRBJ1-6, with D hard to call. CDR3 length equals 13 residues. Germline V CDR1 and CDR2: SGHKS, YYEKEE (reference sequence). Trimming removed 0 bases from V and 9 bases from J, with 7 bases in between. The CDR3 coding sequence is TGTGCCAGCAGCTTGGACAGTCGTTCACCCCTCCACTTT. Translated: CASSLDSRSPLHF.

The chain carries TRBV6-1 and TRBJ1-5, with 9 bases identical to TRBD1. This CDR3 has 15 amino acids. Trimming cost V 2 bases and J 4 bases; bases outside gene matches: 3. Germline-derived CDR1 and CDR2 are MNHNS and SASEGT. For the CDR3, the DNA is TGTGCCAGCAGTGAATGGGACAGGGTAAATCAGCCCCAGCATTTT. As protein: CASSEWDRVNQPQHF.

The V gene is TRBV2, the J gene TRBJ2-2, with 8 bases fitting TRBD1. The CDR3 totals 15 residues. V shed 6 bases and J 4 bases; nucleotides not matched to a gene: 7. The germline V gene has CDR1 SNHLY and CDR2 FYNNEI. The CDR3 loop reads CASRIGQGSTGELFF. The CDR3 DNA reads TGTGCCAGCAGAATAGGACAGGGCAGCACCGGGGAGCTGTTTTTT.

This sequence joins TRBV6-1 and TRBJ2-2; 12 positions agree with TRBD1. CDR3 length: 15 residues. The V gene's germline CDR1 is MNHNS and CDR2 SASEGT. V was clipped by 8 bases and J by 6 bases; unmatched bases: 7. The CDR3 DNA reads as TGTGCCAGCGCGGGACAGGGGGCGTGGGCCGGGGAGCTGTTTTTT. Translation gives CASAGQGAWAGELFF.

The chain is built from TRBV27 and TRBJ2-7, with D tentatively TRBD2 (5 bases). Germline V gene lookup returns CDR1 MNHEY and CDR2 SMNVEV (reference sequence). The CDR3 length is 14 residues. Trimming removed 3 bases from V and 3 bases from J, with 12 bases in between. CDR3 loop: CASSLRDRVYEQYF. Written as DNA, the CDR3 is TGTGCCAGCAGTTTGAGGGATAGGGTCTACGAGCAGTACTTC.

This sequence joins TRBV29-1 and TRBJ2-5, with 11 bases identical to TRBD2. Trimming cost V 2 bases and J 3 bases; bases outside gene matches: 2. The CDR3 loop spans 14 amino acids. Germline V gene data show CDR1 as SQVTM and CDR2 as ANQGSEA. For the CDR3, the DNA is TGCAGCGTTGAACTTAGCGGGGGGGAAGAGACCCAGTACTTC. Translation gives CSVELSGGEETQYF.

The chain joins TRBV7-6 to TRBJ2-7; 10 bases are a match to TRBD1. Losses at the gene ends were 4 bases for V and 2 bases for J; bases not matched to a gene: 2. The CDR3 is made up of 14 amino acids. Germline-derived CDR1 and CDR2 are SGHVS and FNYEAQ. The CDR3 loop is CASSSGQGAYEQYF. The CDR3 nucleotides are TGTGCCAGCAGCTCCGGACAGGGGGCCTACGAGCAGTACTTC.

The rearrangement uses TRBV4-2 and TRBJ1-1, with D unclear. CDR3 length equals 15 residues. V lost 0 bases and J lost 0, with 8 bases in between. Germline loops: CDR1 LGHNA, CDR2 YNFKEQ. As DNA, the CDR3 is TGTGCCAGCAGCCAAGATCCGTCCTTGAACACTGAAGCTTTCTTT. It translates to CASSQDPSLNTEAFF.

This clone is medium-sized within its sample. The chain links TRBV6-1 to TRBJ2-3; 12 bases are shared with TRBD2. The V and J ends lost 2 bases and 4 bases, in that order; junction bases with no gene match: 1. CDR1 is MNHNS, CDR2 SASEGT, per germline. The CDR3 is 15 amino acids. This CDR3 reads CASSELAGGPDTQYF. The DNA of the CDR3 is TGTGCCAGCAGTGAACTAGCGGGGGGGCCAGATACGCAGTATTTT.

The V call is TRBV19, the J call TRBJ1-1; weak D call: TRBD1 (5 bases). The CDR3 is 15 amino acids. Germline V gene sequence: CDR1 LNHDA, CDR2 SQIVND (reference sequence). The V gene lost 3 bases and the J gene lost 4 bases, with 15 bases spanning the gap. This CDR3 is CASSMAVTGGTEAFF. The CDR3 nucleotides are TGTGCCAGTAGTATGGCGGTGACGGGGGGCACTGAAGCTTTCTTT.

The chain joins TRBV5-4 to TRBJ2-1; D gene ambiguous. With 2 bases removed from V and 9 bases from J, the gap between germline ends came to 15 bases. The CDR3 covers 14 residues. CDR1 is SGHNT and CDR2 is YYREEE in the germline V gene (reference sequence). The CDR3 protein is CASSLPEELSEQFF. In DNA, the CDR3 is TGTGCCAGCAGCTTACCCGAGGAATTGAGTGAGCAGTTCTTC.

A single count supports this clone. The chain carries TRBV13 and TRBJ2-2, with D possibly being TRBD2 (7 bases). The CDR3 runs 19 residues. Deletions cut 5 bases from V and 5 bases from J, with 27 bases between. Germline V gives CDR1 PRHDT, CDR2 FYEKMQ (reference sequence). CDR3 bases: TGTGCCAGCAGCCCAGCACGGGGGGCGGGGGAAATAAAGACCGGGGAGCTGTTTTTT. It encodes CASSPARGAGEIKTGELFF. Variable domain in full (rest from reference TRBV13 and TRBJ2-2): AAGVIQSPRHLIKEKRETATLKCYPIPRHDTVYWYQQGPGQDPQFLISFYEKMQSDKGSIPDRFSAQQFSDYHSELNMSSLELGDSALYFCASSPARGAGEIKTGELFFGEGSRLTVL.

The gene calls are TRBV11-2 and TRBJ2-7; TRBD1 matches 7 bases. CDR3 length equals 14 residues. The junction had 8 bases not matched to a gene; V was cut back by 6 bases and J by 3 bases. CDR1 is SGHAT and CDR2 is FQNNGV in the germline V gene. In nucleotides, the CDR3 is TGTGCCAGCAGACGGACAGGTGATTTCTACGAGCAGTACTTC. It codes for CASRRTGDFYEQYF.

This chain's CDR3 is CASNGDQTGPAKNIQYF. For the CDR3, the DNA is TGTGCCAGCAACGGGGACCAGACAGGACCCGCCAAAAACATTCAGTACTTC. The chain is built from TRBV7-2 and TRBJ2-4; weak D call: TRBD1 (6 bases). Germline V gene data show CDR1 as SGHTA and CDR2 as FQGNSA. Trimming removed 7 bases at V and 1 base at J, with 20 bases between. The CDR3 length is 17 residues.

CDR3 DNA: TGCAGCGTTGGAATAGCGGGGGGGCCCATCCCCGGGGAGCTGTTTTTT. Its protein is CSVGIAGGPIPGELFF. The chain links TRBV29-1 to TRBJ2-2; TRBD2 matches at 11 bases. The germline V gene encodes CDR1 SQVTM and CDR2 ANQGSEA. The CDR3 contains 16 residues. The trim removed 4 bases at V and 6 bases at J, leaving 10 bases unmatched.

The DNA of the CDR3 is TGTGCCAGCAGTGACCCCTCCTCTGGAGGGTTTGACGAGCAGTACTTC. It specifies CASSDPSSGGFDEQYF. This chain joins TRBV25-1 and TRBJ2-7; D possibly corresponds to TRBD2 (6 bases). The V end lost 3 bases, the J end lost 5 bases, and 20 bases lay between the germline ends. Germline V CDR1 and CDR2: MGHDK, SYGVNS. The CDR3 covers 16 residues.

The V gene is TRBV13, the J gene TRBJ2-3, with D perhaps matching TRBD2 (6 bases). The CDR3 is 14 amino acids. Germline CDR1 is PRHDT and CDR2 is FYEKMQ (reference sequence). Trimming removed 5 bases at V and 1 base at J, with 10 bases between. DNA for the CDR3: TGTGCCAGCAGCGATGCTAGCGGCACAGATACGCAGTATTTT. Encoded protein: CASSDASGTDTQYF.

The V and J genes are TRBV5-6 and TRBJ1-1; D remains ambiguous. Germline lookup yields CDR1 SGHDT and CDR2 YYEEEE. Trimming removed 0 bases at V and 7 bases at J, with 7 bases between. The CDR3 spans 12 residues. The CDR3 DNA reads as TGTGCCAGCAGCTTGGGAACGGGTGAAGCTTTCTTT. It encodes CASSLGTGEAFF. Based on the CDR3 plus reference TRBV5-6 and TRBJ1-1, the full variable domain is DAGVTQSPTHLIKTRGQQVTLRCSPKSGHDTVSWYQQALGQGPQFIFQYYEEEERQRGNFPDRFSGHQFPNYSSELNVNALLLGDSALYLCASSLGTGEAFFGQGTRLTVV.

The chain joins TRBV29-1 to TRBJ1-2; possibly TRBD1 for D (6 bases). The ends were cut back, 2 bases at V and 6 bases at J, with 19 bases in the middle. CDR1 and CDR2 (germline): SQVTM, ANQGSEA. This CDR3 comprises 15 residues. CDR3 bases: TGCAGCGTTGAACCGGTCTTGGGGGGGGGCCATGGCTACACCTTC. Protein: CSVEPVLGGGHGYTF.

The gene calls are TRBV4-2 and TRBJ1-6; no clear D gene. Germline V lookup: CDR1 LGHNA, CDR2 YNFKEQ. This CDR3 contains 14 residues. V shed 1 base and J shed 10 bases, with 11 bases lying between them. The DNA of the CDR3 is TGTGCCAGCAGCCAAGTCACGGAGGCCTCACCCCTCCACTTT. Protein sequence: CASSQVTEASPLHF.

This clone showed up just once. In DNA, the CDR3 is TGTGCCTGGAGTGCGGCAGGGAACAACTATGGCTACACCTTC. It encodes CAWSAAGNNYGYTF. This chain uses TRBV30 with TRBJ1-2; a weak D match, TRBD1 (5 bases). Germline V CDR1 and CDR2: GTSNPN, SVGIG (reference sequence). Trimming took 1 base from V and 2 from J, leaving 11 bases between them. The CDR3 is 14 amino acids. The complete variable domain, with remaining parts taken from reference TRBV30 and TRBJ1-2, reads SQTIHQWPATLVQPVGSPLSLECTVEGTSNPNLYWYRQAAGRGLQLLFYSVGIGQISSEVPQNLSASRPQDRQFILSSKKLLLSDSGFYLCAWSAAGNNYGYTFGSGTRLTVV.

The CDR3 is CASSSPGQINYGYTF. For the CDR3, the DNA is TGTGCCAGCAGCTCACCGGGACAGATTAACTATGGCTACACCTTC. The rearrangement links TRBV7-9 to TRBJ1-2; 7 bases match TRBD1. The CDR3 is made up of 15 amino acids. J lost 1 base, V lost 4 bases, and 6 bases had no gene match. CDR1 is SEHNR, CDR2 FQNEAQ, per germline (reference sequence).

Notes on this clone: This same CDR3 is encoded by further DNA sequences in the sample. V gene TRBV7-8 combines with J gene TRBJ2-7, with D possibly being TRBD2 (6 bases). V was pared by 5 bases and J by 1 base, with 18 bases between. The CDR3 has 16 amino acids. CDR1 is SGHVS, CDR2 FQNEAQ, per germline. For the CDR3, the DNA is TGTGCCAGCAGCCCCCTACGGGGGTGGGATTCCTACGAGCAGTACTTC. Protein product: CASSPLRGWDSYEQYF.

The chain has TRBV4-2 and TRBJ2-5, with a possible D match to TRBD2 (6 bases). V was trimmed by 0 bases and J by 7 bases, leaving 9 bases between them. There are 13 residues in the CDR3. CDR1 and CDR2 from the germline V gene are LGHNA and YNFKEQ. The CDR3 spells CASSQEMEGTQYF. CDR3 in DNA: TGTGCCAGCAGCCAAGAGATGGAGGGGACCCAGTACTTC.

The gene calls are TRBV9 and TRBJ2-7; 9 nucleotides match TRBD1. V lost 6 bases to trimming and J lost 7 bases; unmatched junction nucleotides: 8. The CDR3 is 13 residues long. CDR1 and CDR2 (germline): SGDLS, YYNGEE. The CDR3 DNA reads as TGTGCCAGCAACACCGGGACAGGGTTGGAGCAGTACTTC. Amino acids: CASNTGTGLEQYF. The whole variable domain, remainder taken from reference TRBV9 and TRBJ2-7, is DSGVTQTPKHLITATGQRVTLRCSPRSGDLSVYWYQQSLDQGLQFLIQYYNGEERAKGNILERFSAQQFPDLHSELNLSSLELGDSALYFCASNTGTGLEQYFGPGTRLTVT.

The rearrangement joins TRBV19 to TRBJ2-3; possibly TRBD2 for D (5 bases). The CDR3 extends over 11 amino acids. In germline, CDR1 is LNHDA, CDR2 SQIVND (reference sequence). Trimming left V 6 bases short and J 5 bases short, with 6 bases between. The CDR3 DNA is TGTGCCAGTAGAGAGGGAGATACGCAGTATTTT. Translating it yields CASREGDTQYF.